This TCR beta chain was found in a study of blood T cell repertoires in COVID-19. At the level of the study: Acute-phase and convalescent COVID-19 samples originated in the United States, Italy and Spain. The analysed material was cDNA or gDNA that came from T cells, B-cell-depleted T cells, or PBMCs.

The CDR3 is 13 amino acids. V was clipped by 4 bases and J by 2 bases, with 8 bases between them. Germline CDR1 and CDR2: LGHDT and YNNKEL (reference sequence). Methods used by the authors: Amplified reference gene primers provided the basis for estimating nucleated cell counts. Method: immunoSEQ multiplex PCR; TCRdb's copy keeps in-frame clones and lacks some. V and J calls and clone size are those listed in that table; D and trimming were worked out from the DNA. The sample lists about 190,000 clones; 84% were seen once. The sequencing input was peripheral blood. V usage is TRBV3-1 (or the pseudogene TRBV3-2) and J usage is TRBJ2-5; a possible D gene is TRBD1 (6 bases). The receptor was derived from a human donor in a cohort sampled during active COVID-19. This CDR3 is CASSPGQQETQYF. In DNA form, the CDR3 reads TGTGCCAGCAGCCCCGGACAGCAAGAGACCCAGTACTTC.